This T cell receptor (beta chain) emerged from a study of spatial heterogeneity in lung cancer. With V trimmed by 5 bases and J by 7 bases, 11 bases remained unmatched. This CDR3 has 16 residues. Germline V gives CDR1 SGHAT, CDR2 FQDESV (reference sequence). One entry per CDR3 protein, called by TCRdb with MiXCR from the 5' RACE reads. Counted here are about 120,000 distinct CDR3 sequences, 9.5% to 15% occurring once; the ten biggest clones make up around a sixth. As to time point: blood at routine non-recurrence follow-up after resection. Unsorted samples of tumor, nontumor lung or frozen PBMC had their whole RNA sequenced.

This TCR was recovered from a male donor with early-stage non-small cell lung cancer. This sequence joins TRBV11-1 and TRBJ2-1, with TRBD1 matching 10 bases. This sample comprised PBMCs, obtained at follow-up. The CDR3 nucleotides read TGTGCCAGCAGCCCGCGACAGGGGGCCCACAAAAATGAGCAGTTCTTC. It encodes CASSPRQGAHKNEQFF.